This TCR beta chain was found in a study of cytomegalovirus exposure and HLA in healthy donors. Study results and caveats: When analyzed later, the rates of TCR association showed variation by HLA locus, with DRB1 the most and HLA-C the fewest. Most TCR sequences showed up rarely, but some public TCRs showed up in many donors. Evidence from a later analysis indicated that most CMV-associated TCR beta chains looked HLA-restricted. The study put 150 to 200 TCR beta chains on its list as cytomegalovirus-associated.

In the case of this clone: The antigen remains unidentified.

In germline, CDR1 is SNHLY, CDR2 FYNNEI. This CDR3 spans 14 amino acids. Trimming took 2 bases from V and 1 from J, leaving 8 bases between them. PCR primers comprised 60 Vbeta and 13 Jbeta primers. TCRdb keeps only in-frame clones here, not all; method: immunoSEQ multiplex PCR. The table lists 70,000 to 100,000 clones, around 81% of them singletons. This sequence was found in a man between 18 and 35 years old in good health and CMV-seronegative. The rearrangement joins TRBV2 to TRBJ2-5, with D tentatively TRBD1 (6 bases). Sequenced sample: PBMCs. CDR3 DNA: TGTGCCAGCAGTGAACCCAGGGGCCAAGAGACCCAGTACTTC. It translates to CASSEPRGQETQYF. The variable domain in full, with the rest retrieved from reference TRBV2 and TRBJ2-5, is EPEVTQTPSHQVTQMGQEVILRCVPISNHLYFYWYRQILGQKVEFLVSFYNNEISEKSEIFDDQFSVERPDGSNFTLKIRSTKLEDSAMYFCASSEPRGQETQYFGPGTRLLVL.